The 3 T cell receptor beta chains listed next were all sequenced from one sample in a study of T cell clonality in common variable immunodeficiency. Using immunoSEQ multiplex PCR, the repertoire was profiled, and TCRdb retains in-frame clones only, with some absent. The sample has some 45,000 clones, none seen only once. The sequenced sample consisted of peripheral blood mononuclear cells. The receptors were gathered from a person between 18 and 75 years old in good health.

This clone was observed many times. The CDR3 extends 3 residues past the end of the read, so its final part is completed from the germline J gene. The V and J genes are TRBV5-1 and TRBJ1-1; D ambiguous. The CDR3 spans 14 residues. The V end was cut by 4 bases, the J end by 1 base, with 11 bases between. Germline-derived CDR1 and CDR2 are SGHRS and YFSETQ. The chain's CDR3 is CASSSLGKNTEAFF. Incomplete CDR3 DNA: TGCGCCAGCAGCAGTTTGGGCAAGAACACTGAA.

This clone was picked up many times. The CDR3 end falls 3 residues outside the read, so it is completed with the germline J gene. The J gene is TRBJ1-1, the V gene TRBV19, with 7 bases fitting TRBD1. The CDR3 totals 13 residues. Germline V gene lookup returns CDR1 LNHDA and CDR2 SQIVND (reference sequence). After removal of 5 bases from V and 7 bases from J, the junction contained 7 bases not matched to a gene. The CDR3 region is CASSRQGRIEAFF. The CDR3 DNA, read in part, is TGTGCCAGTAGTCGACAGGGCCGAATTGAA. The full variable domain, rest sourced from reference TRBV19 and TRBJ1-1, is DGGITQSPKYLFRKEGQNVTLSCEQNLNHDAMYWYRQDPGQGLRLIYYSQIVNDFQKGDIAEGYSVSREKKESFPLTVTSAQKNPTAFYLCASSRQGRIEAFFGQGTRLTVV.

This clone was counted ten times or more. The covered CDR3 bases are TGTGCCAGCAGCTTGATCGGACAGAACTACAATGAG. It translates to CASSLIGQNYNE. In full, the CDR3 reads CASSLIGQNYNEQFF. The chain is built from TRBV5-6 and TRBJ2-1; possible D gene TRBD1, 6 bases. The read gets to within 3 residues of the CDR3 end, and the germline J gene fills in the rest. The germline CDR1 and CDR2 sequences are SGHDT and YYEEEE. The CDR3 has 15 residues. Trimming cost V 1 base and J 3 bases, with 11 bases left between them.